The 18 T cell receptor beta chains below all came from one sample that was sequenced in a study of OX40 agonist ivuxolimab in advanced cancers. The library was made by the immunoSEQ multiplex PCR assay. This is the immuneACCESS table as TCRdb keeps it, with only in-frame sequences that have V and J called. A part of the clones is gone; compared with another copy, unresolved V genes explain less than half, and the rest is unexplained. Here the sample has over 15,000 clones; approximately 83% occur a single time. Around 3.5% of the sample is taken by the ten largest. The sequencing here drew on CD4+ or CD8+ T cells sorted from blood, taken in a trial of the OX40 agonist ivuxolimab. Receptor source: an adult with an advanced solid tumor such as melanoma, head and neck, liver or kidney cancer.

The chain is built from TRBV10-3 and TRBJ1-5, with no clear D. The ends were cut back, 6 bases at V and 0 bases at J, with 9 bases in the middle. CDR1 ENHRY and CDR2 SYGVKD come from the germline V gene. The CDR3 runs 14 residues. The CDR3 here is CAISPGNSNQPQHF. Here the CDR3 DNA reads TGTGCCATCAGCCCGGGGAATAGCAATCAGCCCCAGCATTTT.

The CDR3 sequence is CASSQGGTSGRAGEQYF. Written as DNA, the CDR3 is TGTGCCAGCAGCCAGGGAGGGACTAGCGGGAGGGCCGGGGAGCAGTACTTC. The chain is built from TRBV4-2 and TRBJ2-7; TRBD2 matches at 16 bases. The trim removed 3 bases at V and 7 bases at J, leaving 9 bases unmatched. Germline CDR1 and CDR2: LGHNA and YNFKEQ. The CDR3 length is 17 residues.

V and J are TRBV5-1 and TRBJ2-1; 11 nucleotides line up with TRBD2. The V segment lost 0 bases and the J segment 0 bases; nucleotides outside the gene matches: 8. Germline assignment: CDR1 SGHRS and CDR2 YFSETQ. CDR3 size: 19 residues. The CDR3 DNA follows: TGCGCCAGCAGCTTGGTGGGGGGACTAGCGGTGAGCTCCTACAATGAGCAGTTCTTC. Encoded protein: CASSLVGGLAVSSYNEQFF.

The CDR3 DNA follows: TGTGCCAGCAGTCCACAGAACGGACAGGGTCGAGGCTACACCTTC. Translating gives CASSPQNGQGRGYTF. The rearrangement uses TRBV6-1 and TRBJ1-2, with 8 bases that match TRBD1. The CDR3 is 15 residues long. Germline assignment: CDR1 MNHNS and CDR2 SASEGT. With V trimmed by 5 bases and J by 8 bases, 13 bases remained unmatched.

V usage is TRBV7-2 and J usage is TRBJ2-7; D uncertain. The CDR3 is made up of 16 amino acids. V lost 5 bases and J lost 1, with 18 bases in between. From germline, CDR1 is SGHTA and CDR2 FQGNSA. CDR3 protein: CASSPFLGVTSYEQYF. The CDR3 region has the DNA TGTGCCAGCAGCCCTTTTTTGGGCGTGACTTCCTACGAGCAGTACTTC.

The J gene is TRBJ1-5, the V gene TRBV28; D gene ambiguous. The CDR3 runs 12 residues. Between the trimmed V and J ends, which lost 10 bases and 6 bases, there was a span of 13 bases. In germline, CDR1 is MDHEN, CDR2 SYDVKM. CDR3 sequence reads: CATLVVGQPQHF. The CDR3 region has the DNA TGTGCCACCCTGGTGGTCGGTCAGCCCCAGCATTTT.

The sample holds one count of this clone. The chain combines TRBV6-1 with TRBJ1-3; maybe TRBD1 (5 bases). Germline V gene data show CDR1 as MNHNS and CDR2 as SASEGT. This CDR3 contains 14 residues. Trimming took 4 bases from V and 2 from J, leaving 9 bases between them. In DNA, the CDR3 is TGTGCCAGCAGTGCGGGGACCGCTGGAAACACCATATATTTT. Translated: CASSAGTAGNTIYF.

In DNA, the CDR3 is TGTGCCAGCAGCTTAGGTGGGGGGGTAGAGCAGTTCTTC. Protein product: CASSLGGGVEQFF. The gene calls are TRBV11-3 and TRBJ2-1; 7 positions agree with TRBD2. CDR3 size: 13 residues. V was clipped by 1 base and J by 10 bases; unmatched bases: 4. From germline, CDR1 is SGHNT and CDR2 YENEEA.

V is TRBV10-3 and J is TRBJ2-1, with TRBD1 matching over 9 bases. With 6 bases clipped from V and 6 bases from J, the junction kept 6 bases outside the gene matches. CDR3 length: 14 residues. CDR1 is ENHRY, CDR2 SYGVKD, per germline. The CDR3 DNA sequence: TGTGCCATCAGGGGACAGGGTACGTTCAATGAGCAGTTCTTC. Amino acids: CAIRGQGTFNEQFF.

The V call is TRBV27, the J call TRBJ2-7, with D unresolved. CDR1 is MNHEY, CDR2 SMNVEV, per germline (reference sequence). V dropped 6 bases and J dropped 2 bases, with 14 bases sitting between them. The CDR3 totals 14 residues. CDR3 protein: CASSQGRSPYEQYF. The CDR3 DNA reads as TGTGCCAGCAGCCAAGGGCGTTCCCCCTACGAGCAGTACTTC.

CDR3 bases: TGTGCCAGCCGCTCCGGGACTAGCGGGAGGTCCTTTTATTTT. Amino acids: CASRSGTSGRSFYF. The chain links TRBV28 to TRBJ2-3, with TRBD2 identical over 15 bases. CDR1 and CDR2 from the germline V gene are MDHEN and SYDVKM. The CDR3 is 14 residues long. V shed 8 bases, J shed 15 bases, and the junction held 12 bases outside the gene matches.

This rearrangement joins TRBV10-1 to TRBJ2-3; D is unclear. Trimming took 3 bases from V and 0 from J, leaving 4 bases between them. The CDR3 loop spans 13 amino acids. CDR1 and CDR2 (germline): WNHNN, SYGVQD (reference sequence). Written as DNA, the CDR3 is TGCGCCAGCAGTGATCCCAGCACAGATACGCAGTATTTT. Its translation is CASSDPSTDTQYF.

The rearrangement links TRBV6-6 to TRBJ1-2; 7 bases are a match to TRBD1. V lost 6 bases, J lost 4 bases, and 14 bases stayed unmatched. The CDR3 contains 16 residues. Per the germline V gene, CDR1 is MNHNY and CDR2 is SVGAGI (reference sequence). CDR3 residues: CASRRPLDRAPYGYTF. The CDR3 DNA reads TGTGCCAGCAGGAGGCCGCTCGACAGGGCCCCCTATGGCTACACCTTC.

This clone has only one observation. The rearrangement links TRBV5-6 to TRBJ1-1; 8 positions match TRBD1. J gave up 0 bases and V 2 bases, and 6 bases lay outside the gene matches. The CDR3 loop spans 16 amino acids. Germline V gene sequence: CDR1 SGHDT, CDR2 YYEEEE. Here the CDR3 reads CASSFMGTGLNTEAFF. The DNA for the CDR3 is TGTGCCAGCAGCTTTATGGGGACAGGATTGAACACTGAAGCTTTCTTT.

The J gene is TRBJ2-7, the V gene TRBV28; the D gene is possibly TRBD1 (6 bases). Germline V CDR1 and CDR2: MDHEN, SYDVKM. This CDR3 is built from 15 residues. V lost 7 bases to trimming and J lost 7 bases, with 23 bases between them. The CDR3 nucleotides read TGTGCCAGCACCGTAAACAGGGATTTAGGGAGTGAGCAGTACTTC. Translation gives CASTVNRDLGSEQYF.

This clone was seen a handful of times. The chain recombines TRBV5-1 with TRBJ1-3; D unresolved. V gave up 4 bases and J gave up 3 bases, with 14 bases separating them. In germline, CDR1 is SGHRS, CDR2 YFSETQ. The CDR3 has 15 amino acids. The CDR3 spells CASSPADRLGNTIYF. In DNA, the CDR3 is TGCGCCAGCAGCCCAGCGGACCGTCTTGGAAACACCATATATTTT.

V is TRBV6-5 and J is TRBJ2-3; tentatively, D is TRBD2 (6 bases). V lost 0 bases and J lost 2, with 9 bases in between. The germline V gene has CDR1 MNHEY and CDR2 SVGAGI. The CDR3 runs to 15 residues. The CDR3 bases are TGTGCCAGCAGTTACTCGGGGCGGGACACAGATACGCAGTATTTT. Translating gives CASSYSGRDTDTQYF.

As DNA, the CDR3 is TGTGCCATCAAGGGACTAGCGGGAGCCAGCACAGATACGCAGTATTTT. This sequence encodes CAIKGLAGASTDTQYF. The J gene is TRBJ2-3, the V gene TRBV10-3, with TRBD2 matching over 14 bases. The CDR3 spans 16 residues. V dropped 7 bases and J dropped 0; count of bases not matched to a gene: 3. From germline, CDR1 is ENHRY and CDR2 SYGVKD.